A single sample is the source of the 27 T cell receptor beta chains below, sequenced in a study of T cells after yellow fever vaccination. TCRdb independently ran MiXCR on the 5' RACE reads; one entry per CDR3 protein. The sample comprises some 670,000 distinct CDR3 sequences, over 9% of which are singletons, and 15% rests with the top ten. The sample was PBMCs, taken on the day of the yellow fever booster vaccination. The source of these receptors is a man younger than 45 who received the YFV17D yellow fever vaccine.

This clonotype was counted a few times. J is TRBJ2-2 and V is TRBV19; 9 bases map to TRBD2. This CDR3 spans 16 amino acids. The V and J ends lost 3 bases and 6 bases, in that order; junction bases with no gene match: 8. The V gene's germline CDR1 is LNHDA and CDR2 SQIVND (reference sequence). The CDR3 DNA reads TGTGCCAGTAGTATTAATAGCGGGAGTATCGCCGGGGAGCTGTTTTTT. This sequence encodes CASSINSGSIAGELFF.

This chain joins TRBV27 and TRBJ1-1; TRBD1 agrees at 7 bases. The V gene end was trimmed by 3 bases and the J gene end by 10 bases; junction bases not matched to a gene: 11. This CDR3 spans 14 amino acids. Per germline, CDR1 MNHEY and CDR2 SMNVEV (reference sequence). CDR3 coding DNA: TGTGCCAGCAGTTTTGAAGGAGGCAGGGGGGGAGCTTTCTTT. This gives the protein CASSFEGGRGGAFF.

CDR3 DNA: TGTGCCAGCAGTATGGACGGAGCACCGGGGATCCATAATTCACCCCTCCACTTT. This gives the protein CASSMDGAPGIHNSPLHF. This sequence joins TRBV6-1 and TRBJ1-6; no firm D call. The CDR3 length is 18 residues. Per the germline V gene, CDR1 is MNHNS and CDR2 is SASEGT. V lost 5 bases and J lost 5, with 22 bases in between.

This clonotype was seen only a few times. V is TRBV7-7 and J is TRBJ2-7; D gene ambiguous. Germline values: CDR1 SSHAT, CDR2 FNYEAQ (reference sequence). Trimming removed 9 bases at V and 4 bases at J, with 13 bases between. The CDR3 spans 12 residues. CDR3 region: CARNRKEYEQYF. CDR3 in DNA: TGTGCCAGGAACAGAAAAGAATACGAGCAGTACTTC.

This clonotype was detected ten times or more. V and J are TRBV7-2 and TRBJ2-1; D gene ambiguous. Germline CDR1 and CDR2: SGHTA and FQGNSA. V was trimmed by 2 bases and J by 11 bases, leaving 13 bases between them. The CDR3 is 13 amino acids. The CDR3 DNA reads as TGTGCCAGCAGCTTATTAGAAAAAGGAAAGCAGTTCTTC. Protein sequence: CASSLLEKGKQFF.

This clonotype was counted between two and nine times. The J gene is TRBJ2-7, the V gene TRBV11-2, with 13 bases matching TRBD2. Germline lookup yields CDR1 SGHAT and CDR2 FQNNGV. J gave up 1 base and V 5 bases, and 11 bases lay outside the gene matches. The CDR3 is 18 amino acids. The CDR3: CASSPRTSGSGGSYEQYF. In DNA, the CDR3 is TGTGCCAGCAGCCCCAGGACTAGCGGGAGCGGTGGGTCCTACGAGCAGTACTTC.

The sample holds a few counts of this clonotype. The rearrangement joins TRBV4-2 to TRBJ2-7; D call uncertain. The length of the CDR3 is 13 residues. Trimming took off 1 base at V and 3 bases at J, with 7 bases between the two ends. The germline V gene has CDR1 LGHNA and CDR2 YNFKEQ. CDR3: CASSQGNYYEQYF. CDR3 bases: TGTGCCAGCAGCCAAGGAAACTACTACGAGCAGTACTTC.

This clonotype has just a few counts. V and J are TRBV9 and TRBJ1-5; no clear D. The CDR3 has 14 amino acids. Trimming took 0 bases from V and 4 from J, leaving 8 bases between them. CDR1 and CDR2 (germline): SGDLS, YYNGEE. As DNA, the CDR3 is TGTGCCAGCAGCGTAGCAGGCGGGAATCAGCCCCAGCATTTT. It is translated as CASSVAGGNQPQHF.

At least ten counts were recorded for this clonotype. The CDR3 nucleotides are TGTGCCATCAGTGACGCGAGGATGGCGGACTACGAGCAGTACTTC. Its translation: CAISDARMADYEQYF. The chain recombines TRBV10-3 with TRBJ2-7; D unresolved. There are 15 residues in the CDR3. Per the germline V gene, CDR1 is ENHRY and CDR2 is SYGVKD. The V gene lost 3 bases and the J gene lost 3 bases, with 15 bases spanning the gap.

V and J are TRBV19 and TRBJ2-1; TRBD1 aligns across 9 bases. The CDR3 totals 14 residues. V was clipped by 4 bases and J by 7 bases; unmatched bases: 5. The germline V gene encodes CDR1 LNHDA and CDR2 SQIVND (reference sequence). The CDR3 DNA is TGTGCCAGTAGTACTGGGACAGGGTGGAATGAGCAGTTCTTC. This translates into CASSTGTGWNEQFF.

The chain joins TRBV29-1 to TRBJ2-1, with TRBD2 identical over 12 bases. CDR1 and CDR2 (germline): SQVTM, ANQGSEA. The trim removed 4 bases at V and 9 bases at J, leaving 10 bases unmatched. The CDR3 extends over 15 amino acids. Written as DNA, the CDR3 is TGCAGCGTTGTAAGACTAGCGGGAGTCGGGCTTGAGCAGTTCTTC. It specifies CSVVRLAGVGLEQFF.

The rearrangement joins TRBV29-1 to TRBJ2-6; D not resolved. Germline CDR1 SQVTM, CDR2 ANQGSEA. V was pared by 7 bases and J by 3 bases, with 16 bases between. The length of the CDR3 is 15 residues. DNA for the CDR3: TGCAGCGCCCGTGTCTCGGAGTATGGGGCCAACGTCCTGACTTTC. Translation gives CSARVSEYGANVLTF.

This clonotype has a handful of counts. The chain joins TRBV7-6 to TRBJ1-6; 7 nucleotides match TRBD1. The trim removed 2 bases at V and 7 bases at J, leaving 11 bases unmatched. CDR1 is SGHVS, CDR2 FNYEAQ, per germline. The CDR3 has 17 residues. Here the CDR3 DNA reads TGTGCCAGCAGCTTACACAGGGGAGAGTCTGGAAATTCACCCCTCCACTTT. It specifies CASSLHRGESGNSPLHF.

This clonotype was detected a few times. The chain recombines TRBV29-1 with TRBJ2-4; possibly TRBD2 for D (6 bases). Germline V lookup: CDR1 SQVTM, CDR2 ANQGSEA. CDR3 length: 11 amino acids. Deletions cut 7 bases from V and 8 bases from J, with 12 bases between. CDR3 DNA: TGCAGCGCGGGACTTGATGACATTCAGTACTTC. This translates into CSAGLDDIQYF.

The chain employs TRBV6-2 or TRBV6-3 and TRBJ2-1, with 10 bases that match TRBD2. V dropped 3 bases and J dropped 5; count of bases not matched to a gene: 10. The germline V gene encodes CDR1 MNHEY and CDR2 SVGEGT. The CDR3 runs to 17 residues. The CDR3 bases are TGTGCCAGCAGTTATAACCTAGGACTAGCGGAGAACAATGAGCAGTTCTTC. It codes for CASSYNLGLAENNEQFF.

Only a few counts were recorded for this clonotype. The genes are TRBV29-1 and TRBJ2-2; tentatively, D is TRBD1 (6 bases). Germline V gene data show CDR1 as SQVTM and CDR2 as ANQGSEA. Trimming stripped 5 bases from V and 5 bases from J, with 15 bases between. This CDR3 spans 14 amino acids. The CDR3 here is CSVQGTRGTGELFF. CDR3 nucleotides: TGCAGCGTTCAGGGGACAAGAGGTACCGGGGAGCTGTTTTTT.

V is TRBV29-1 and J is TRBJ2-7, with 10 bases lining up with TRBD2. This CDR3 has 12 amino acids. Germline V gene data show CDR1 as SQVTM and CDR2 as ANQGSEA. V lost 6 bases to trimming and J lost 2 bases; unmatched junction nucleotides: 1. The CDR3 protein is CSVLAGPYEQYF. The CDR3 bases are TGCAGCGTACTAGCGGGACCCTACGAGCAGTACTTC.

The table lists this clonotype with a few counts. The V gene is TRBV19, the J gene TRBJ1-5; D gene unclear. The germline CDR1 and CDR2 sequences are LNHDA and SQIVND (reference sequence). This CDR3 comprises 15 residues. With 2 bases removed from V and 0 bases from J, the gap between germline ends came to 8 bases. The CDR3 reads CASSIMDGSNQPQHF. The DNA of the CDR3 is TGTGCCAGTAGTATAATGGACGGTAGCAATCAGCCCCAGCATTTT.

The rearrangement uses TRBV30 and TRBJ1-1, with D possibly being TRBD1 (5 bases). Germline values: CDR1 GTSNPN, CDR2 SVGIG (reference sequence). V gave up 5 bases and J gave up 8 bases, with 21 bases separating them. The CDR3 covers 14 residues. The CDR3 sequence: CAWESRLGQREAFF. CDR3 nucleotides: TGTGCCTGGGAGTCGCGATTGGGGCAGCGGGAAGCTTTCTTT.

In its sample, this clonotype was seen a few times. The V and J genes are TRBV6-5 and TRBJ2-3; D is unresolved. This CDR3 contains 14 residues. From germline, CDR1 is MNHEY and CDR2 SVGAGI. With 4 bases removed from V and 6 bases from J, the gap between germline ends came to 14 bases. DNA for the CDR3: TGTGCCAGCAGTTTGGGATCCCTTTGGGATACGCAGTATTTT. This gives the protein CASSLGSLWDTQYF.

Of note for this clonotype: At one end the junction does not follow the germline gene, possibly because of a read error. This chain links TRBV20-1 with TRBJ2-5; possibly TRBD1 for D (6 bases). Germline-derived CDR1 and CDR2 are DFQATT and SNEGSKA (reference sequence). The CDR3 has 12 residues. In nucleotides, the CDR3 is TGCAGTGCTAGAGAGGGGACGGGGACAATAGGCTTC. Protein: CSAREGTGTIGF.

The table lists this clonotype with a few counts. The J gene is TRBJ2-7, the V gene TRBV12-3 or TRBV12-4; D is unresolved. The CDR3 spans 14 residues. Trimming pared 4 bases from V and 3 bases from J, leaving 13 bases between. The CDR3 coding sequence is TGTGCCAGCAGTTATATCGGCAGTCTCTACGAGCAGTACTTC. It encodes CASSYIGSLYEQYF.

The chain joins TRBV20-1 to TRBJ1-1; the D gene is possibly TRBD1 (6 bases). Trimming shortened V by 5 bases and J by 1 base, and 8 bases separated the two germline ends. This CDR3 has 12 amino acids. Germline-derived CDR1 and CDR2 are DFQATT and SNEGSKA (reference sequence). CDR3 amino acids: CSAPRGNTEAFF. CDR3 nucleotide sequence: TGCAGTGCTCCCAGGGGGAACACTGAAGCTTTCTTT.

This clonotype was counted a few times. The chain has TRBV7-2 and TRBJ2-7; D is possibly TRBD1 (6 bases). V lost 5 bases and J 3 bases, leaving 17 bases between the germline ends. CDR3 size: 15 residues. Germline-derived CDR1 and CDR2 are SGHTA and FQGNSA. In DNA form, the CDR3 reads TGTGCCAGCAGCCTAATGGACAGCAGTTACTACGAGCAGTACTTC. Its translation is CASSLMDSSYYEQYF.

The chain recombines TRBV4-3 with TRBJ2-6, with a weak D call TRBD1 (6 bases). The CDR3 length is 16 residues. V lost 0 bases to trimming and J lost 1 base, with 7 bases between them. The germline CDR1 and CDR2 sequences are LGHNA and YSLEER. CDR3 in amino acids: CASSQETGSGANVLTF. CDR3 nucleotides: TGCGCCAGCAGCCAAGAAACAGGGTCTGGGGCCAACGTCCTGACTTTC.

This clonotype was counted only a few times. J is TRBJ2-3 and V is TRBV27; tentatively, D is TRBD1 (6 bases). This CDR3 is 14 amino acids long. Deletions cut 2 bases from V and 6 bases from J, with 12 bases between. Germline V lookup: CDR1 MNHEY, CDR2 SMNVEV (reference sequence). The CDR3 DNA is TGTGCCAGCAGTTTAGGGCAGGGGATTGATACGCAGTATTTT. This sequence encodes CASSLGQGIDTQYF.

Only a few counts were recorded for this clonotype. The chain carries TRBV15 and TRBJ2-5; a possible D gene is TRBD2 (6 bases). Between the trimmed V and J ends, which lost 0 bases and 7 bases, there was a span of 21 bases. The CDR3 runs to 17 residues. The germline V gene has CDR1 LNHNV and CDR2 YYDKDF (reference sequence). This CDR3 reads CATSRDKMVLRAGTQYF. CDR3 sequence (DNA): TGTGCCACCAGCAGAGATAAAATGGTACTCCGAGCGGGGACCCAGTACTTC.